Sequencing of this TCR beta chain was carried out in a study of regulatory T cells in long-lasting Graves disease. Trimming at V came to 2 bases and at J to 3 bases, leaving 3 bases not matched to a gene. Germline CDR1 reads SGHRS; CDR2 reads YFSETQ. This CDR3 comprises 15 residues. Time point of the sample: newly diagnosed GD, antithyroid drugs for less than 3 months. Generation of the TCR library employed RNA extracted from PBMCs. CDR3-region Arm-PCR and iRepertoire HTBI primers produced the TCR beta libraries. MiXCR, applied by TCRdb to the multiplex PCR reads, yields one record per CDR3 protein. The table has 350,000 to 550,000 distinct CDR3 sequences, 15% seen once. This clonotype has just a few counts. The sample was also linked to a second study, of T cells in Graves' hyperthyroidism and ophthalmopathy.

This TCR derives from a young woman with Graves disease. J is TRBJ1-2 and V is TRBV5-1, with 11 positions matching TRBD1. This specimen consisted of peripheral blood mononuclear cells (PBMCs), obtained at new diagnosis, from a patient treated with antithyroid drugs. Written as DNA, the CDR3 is TGCGCCAGCAGCTTTGGGGGACAGGGGGACTATGGCTACACCTTC. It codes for CASSFGGQGDYGYTF.